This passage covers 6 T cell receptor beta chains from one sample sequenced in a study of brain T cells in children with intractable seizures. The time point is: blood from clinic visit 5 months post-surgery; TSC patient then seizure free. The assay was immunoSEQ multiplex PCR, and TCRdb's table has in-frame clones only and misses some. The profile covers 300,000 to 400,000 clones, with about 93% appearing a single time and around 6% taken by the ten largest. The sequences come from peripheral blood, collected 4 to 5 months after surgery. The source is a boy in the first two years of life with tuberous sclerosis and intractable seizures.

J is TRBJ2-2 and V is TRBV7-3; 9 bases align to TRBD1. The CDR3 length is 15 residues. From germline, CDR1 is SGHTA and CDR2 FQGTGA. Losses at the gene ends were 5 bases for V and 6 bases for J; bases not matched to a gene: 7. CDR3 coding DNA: TGTGCCAGCAGCGGGGACAGGGTTGGTGCCGGGGAGCTGTTTTTT. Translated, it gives CASSGDRVGAGELFF. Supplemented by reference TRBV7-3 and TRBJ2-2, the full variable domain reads GAGVSQTPSNKVTEKGKYVELRCDPISGHTALYWYRQSLGQGPEFLIYFQGTGAADDSGLPNDRFFAVRPEGSVSTLKIQRTERGDSAVYLCASSGDRVGAGELFFGEGSRLTVL.

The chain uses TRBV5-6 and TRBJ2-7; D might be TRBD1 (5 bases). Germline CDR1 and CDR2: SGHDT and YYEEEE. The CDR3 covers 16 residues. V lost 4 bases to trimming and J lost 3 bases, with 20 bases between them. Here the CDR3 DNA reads TGTGCCAGCAGCCCAAGATTGGGGCAGGGCGGCTACGAGCAGTACTTC. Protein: CASSPRLGQGGYEQYF.

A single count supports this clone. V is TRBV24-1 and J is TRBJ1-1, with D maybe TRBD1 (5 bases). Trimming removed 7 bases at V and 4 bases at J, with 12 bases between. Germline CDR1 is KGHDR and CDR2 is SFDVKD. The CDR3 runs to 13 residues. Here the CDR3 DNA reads TGTGCCACCAGAGCGGGACCTCGCACTGAAGCTTTCTTT. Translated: CATRAGPRTEAFF.

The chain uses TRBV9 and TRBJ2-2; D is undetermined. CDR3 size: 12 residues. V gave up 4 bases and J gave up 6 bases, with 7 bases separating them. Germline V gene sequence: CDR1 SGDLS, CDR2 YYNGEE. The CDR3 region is CASSPSPGELFF. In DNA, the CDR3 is TGTGCCAGCAGCCCCAGCCCCGGGGAGCTGTTTTTT.

CDR3 sequence reads: CRTHEVGEQFF. For the CDR3, the DNA is TGCAGGACCCATGAAGTAGGCGAGCAGTTCTTC. The chain employs TRBV20-1 and TRBJ2-1; D remains ambiguous. The length of the CDR3 is 11 residues. CDR1 and CDR2 from the germline V gene are DFQATT and SNEGSKA (reference sequence).

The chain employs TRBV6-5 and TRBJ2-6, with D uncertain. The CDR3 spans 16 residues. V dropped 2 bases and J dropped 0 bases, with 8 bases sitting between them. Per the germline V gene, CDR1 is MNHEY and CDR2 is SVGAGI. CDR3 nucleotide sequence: TGTGCCAGCAGTTACGCAGTCTACTCTGGGGCCAACGTCCTGACTTTC. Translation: CASSYAVYSGANVLTF.